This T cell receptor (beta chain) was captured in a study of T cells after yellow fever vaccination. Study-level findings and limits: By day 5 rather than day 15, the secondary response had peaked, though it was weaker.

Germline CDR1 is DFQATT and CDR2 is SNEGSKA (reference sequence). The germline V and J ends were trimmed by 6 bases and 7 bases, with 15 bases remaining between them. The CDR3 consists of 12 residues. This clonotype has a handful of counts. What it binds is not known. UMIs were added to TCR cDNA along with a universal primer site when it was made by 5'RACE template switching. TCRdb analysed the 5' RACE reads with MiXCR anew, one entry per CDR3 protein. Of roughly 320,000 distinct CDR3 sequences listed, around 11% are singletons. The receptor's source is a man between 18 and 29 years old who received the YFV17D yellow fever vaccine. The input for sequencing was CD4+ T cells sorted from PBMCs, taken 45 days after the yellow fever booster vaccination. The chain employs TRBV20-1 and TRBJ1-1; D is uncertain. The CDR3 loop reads CSATSSSREAFF. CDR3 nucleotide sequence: TGCAGTGCGACCTCCTCGTCACGTGAAGCTTTCTTT.